The clone carrying this TCR beta chain was seen only a few times. The source of the sample is a study of patients and donors after allogeneic stem cell transplantation. There are 15 residues in the CDR3. J lost 4 bases, V lost 2 bases, and 4 bases had no gene match. CDR1 is KGHDR, CDR2 SFDVKD, per germline. TCRdb called the RT-PCR reads again in MiXCR, with one record for every CDR3 protein. The sample consists of 25,000 to 40,000 distinct CDR3 sequences, more than 35% of them appearing once. This clonotype was obtained from a human donor who was either an allogeneic HSCT recipient or a stem cell or donor lymphocyte infusion donor (not recorded which). It is not recorded whose cells these are; they may come from a transplant donor. Sequencing used blood, either unsorted or a sorted T cell fraction (not recorded which). This chain joins TRBV24-1 and TRBJ2-5, with TRBD1 identical over 9 bases. The CDR3 DNA is TGTGCCACCAGTGATTGGACAGGGGTAGGAGAGACCCAGTACTTC. It yields the protein CATSDWTGVGETQYF.